Each of the 15 T cell receptor beta chains below was sequenced from the same sample in a study of T-cell reconstitution after alpha-beta-depleted transplantation in children. The TCRbeta library was prepared with unique molecular identifiers. TCRdb re-derived calls from the PCR reads in MiXCR, one entry per CDR3 protein. The sample has about 870,000 distinct CDR3 sequences; 15% to 20% are singletons. Sequencing was performed on PBMCs, mostly from graft donor cells, taken 360 days after TCRalphabeta/CD19-depleted stem cell transplant. The source of these receptors is a male patient younger than 18 who had a stem cell transplant for acute lymphoblastic leukemia, so the T cells may come from the graft donor.

This clonotype has only a few counts. This rearrangement joins TRBV5-1 to TRBJ2-3; D perhaps matches TRBD1 (6 bases). CDR3 length: 15 amino acids. Germline CDR1 and CDR2: SGHRS and YFSETQ. Trimming pared 7 bases from V and 0 bases from J, leaving 15 bases between. DNA for the CDR3: TGCGCCAGCCTTCTGACAGGCAGTAGCACAGATACGCAGTATTTT. Protein sequence: CASLLTGSSTDTQYF.

This chain connects TRBV7-8 to TRBJ2-1, with 11 nucleotides matching TRBD1. Germline V CDR1 and CDR2: SGHVS, FQNEAQ. Trimming removed 5 bases from V and 0 bases from J; junction bases left unmatched: 12. There are 19 residues in the CDR3. CDR3 DNA sequence: TGTGCCAGCAGCCCTGCCGGGACAGGGGGACCCCTCTCCTACAATGAGCAGTTCTTC. This encodes CASSPAGTGGPLSYNEQFF.

The rearrangement links TRBV15 to TRBJ1-4; 7 nucleotides match TRBD1. Germline V gene data show CDR1 as LNHNV and CDR2 as YYDKDF (reference sequence). CDR3 length: 15 amino acids. V dropped 3 bases and J dropped 8; count of bases not matched to a gene: 9. The CDR3 bases are TGTGCCACCAGCAGTCACAGGGGCGGCGGAGAAAAACTGTTTTTT. This sequence encodes CATSSHRGGGEKLFF.

The chain employs TRBV7-8 and TRBJ2-3, with 10 positions matching TRBD2. V dropped 1 base and J dropped 4; count of bases not matched to a gene: 8. The CDR3 loop spans 17 amino acids. The germline V gene has CDR1 SGHVS and CDR2 FQNEAQ. In nucleotides, the CDR3 is TGTGCCAGCAGCTTAGTGTTCAGCGGGAGGGTTCCAGATACGCAGTATTTT. This gives the protein CASSLVFSGRVPDTQYF.

As to this clonotype: At one boundary the junction diverges from the germline segment, which might be a read error. The V gene is TRBV5-1, the J gene TRBJ2-1, with TRBD2 matching 14 bases. The CDR3 spans 16 residues. From germline, CDR1 is SGHRS and CDR2 YFSETQ. The CDR3 protein is CASRLGTSGSLNEQFF. As DNA, the CDR3 is TGCGCCAGCAGATTGGGGACTAGCGGGAGCTTGAATGAGCAGTTCTTC.

V gene TRBV6-6 combines with J gene TRBJ1-1, with D perhaps matching TRBD1 (6 bases). Deletions cut 8 bases from V and 1 base from J, with 11 bases between. CDR1 MNHNY and CDR2 SVGAGI come from the germline V gene (reference sequence). The CDR3 sequence is 13 residues long. As DNA, the CDR3 is TGTGCCAGCCTAAGGGGGGAGAACACTGAAGCTTTCTTT. It encodes CASLRGENTEAFF.

This rearrangement joins TRBV5-1 to TRBJ2-1; 11 nucleotides align to TRBD2. Germline V gene data show CDR1 as SGHRS and CDR2 as YFSETQ. The junction had 8 bases not matched to a gene; V was cut back by 3 bases and J by 9 bases. The CDR3 is 15 amino acids. The CDR3 sequence: CASSWIAGGPFEQFF. Here the CDR3 DNA reads TGCGCCAGCAGCTGGATAGCGGGAGGGCCTTTTGAGCAGTTCTTC.

The J gene is TRBJ1-5, the V gene TRBV27, with D perhaps matching TRBD1 (5 bases). Per germline, CDR1 MNHEY and CDR2 SMNVEV (reference sequence). The CDR3 extends over 15 amino acids. Trimming took 10 bases from V and 2 from J, leaving 18 bases between them. The CDR3 sequence is CATWDLLNGNQPQHF. CDR3 nucleotides: TGTGCCACTTGGGACTTGCTGAATGGCAATCAGCCCCAGCATTTT.

The V call is TRBV13, the J call TRBJ1-3; no firm D call. The V gene lost 5 bases and the J gene lost 0 bases, with 8 bases spanning the gap. The CDR3 runs 14 residues. CDR1 is PRHDT, CDR2 FYEKMQ, per germline (reference sequence). CDR3 sequence (DNA): TGTGCCAGCAGCATCGTTACCTCTGGAAACACCATATATTTT. Protein sequence: CASSIVTSGNTIYF. The variable domain in full, with the rest retrieved from reference TRBV13 and TRBJ1-3, is AAGVIQSPRHLIKEKRETATLKCYPIPRHDTVYWYQQGPGQDPQFLISFYEKMQSDKGSIPDRFSAQQFSDYHSELNMSSLELGDSALYFCASSIVTSGNTIYFGEGSWLTVV.

The chain has TRBV7-2 and TRBJ2-7; D might be TRBD2 (6 bases). CDR3 length equals 14 residues. The V end was cut by 1 base, the J end by 3 bases, with 10 bases between. Germline CDR1 reads SGHTA; CDR2 reads FQGNSA. The CDR3 DNA is TGTGCCAGCAGCTTAGTAGCGGATCTCTACGAGCAGTACTTC. Its translation: CASSLVADLYEQYF.

This clonotype has at least ten counts. The chain links TRBV29-1 to TRBJ2-1; 10 bases map to TRBD2. CDR1 is SQVTM and CDR2 is ANQGSEA in the germline V gene. J lost 3 bases, V lost 6 bases, and 11 bases had no gene match. CDR3 length: 16 amino acids. The CDR3 region is CSVARQREGNYNEQFF. CDR3 coding DNA: TGCAGCGTCGCCCGGCAGCGGGAGGGAAACTACAATGAGCAGTTCTTC.

The chain carries TRBV20-1 and TRBJ2-7, with D possibly matching TRBD1 (5 bases). The germline V gene has CDR1 DFQATT and CDR2 SNEGSKA (reference sequence). The CDR3 contains 12 residues. The V end lost 3 bases, the J end lost 4 bases, and 10 bases lay between the germline ends. CDR3 protein: CSARGQLYEQYF. The CDR3 DNA reads TGCAGTGCTAGGGGGCAATTATACGAGCAGTACTTC.

At least ten counts were recorded for this clonotype. The DNA of the CDR3 is TGTGCCAGCAGCGTAGGACAGGGCTTGACCGGGGAGCTGTTTTTT. It codes for CASSVGQGLTGELFF. The rearrangement uses TRBV9 and TRBJ2-2, with 7 nucleotides matching TRBD1. The CDR3 sequence is 15 residues long. With 0 bases clipped from V and 5 bases from J, the junction kept 4 bases outside the gene matches. CDR1 is SGDLS, CDR2 YYNGEE, per germline.

The gene calls are TRBV5-1 and TRBJ2-1, with TRBD1 matching 7 bases. CDR3 length equals 16 residues. The germline V gene encodes CDR1 SGHRS and CDR2 YFSETQ. Trimming removed 3 bases from V and 7 bases from J; junction bases left unmatched: 13. CDR3 amino acids: CASSSSLAARGNEQFF. CDR3 coding DNA: TGCGCCAGCAGCTCCTCTCTAGCCGCCAGGGGGAATGAGCAGTTCTTC.

The V gene is TRBV19, the J gene TRBJ2-5; 8 bases match TRBD1. Germline CDR1 reads LNHDA; CDR2 reads SQIVND (reference sequence). V lost 5 bases, J lost 6 bases, and 8 bases stayed unmatched. CDR3 length equals 14 residues. CDR3 sequence reads: CASSQDRERKTQYF. CDR3 coding DNA: TGTGCCAGTAGTCAGGACAGGGAGCGGAAGACCCAGTACTTC.